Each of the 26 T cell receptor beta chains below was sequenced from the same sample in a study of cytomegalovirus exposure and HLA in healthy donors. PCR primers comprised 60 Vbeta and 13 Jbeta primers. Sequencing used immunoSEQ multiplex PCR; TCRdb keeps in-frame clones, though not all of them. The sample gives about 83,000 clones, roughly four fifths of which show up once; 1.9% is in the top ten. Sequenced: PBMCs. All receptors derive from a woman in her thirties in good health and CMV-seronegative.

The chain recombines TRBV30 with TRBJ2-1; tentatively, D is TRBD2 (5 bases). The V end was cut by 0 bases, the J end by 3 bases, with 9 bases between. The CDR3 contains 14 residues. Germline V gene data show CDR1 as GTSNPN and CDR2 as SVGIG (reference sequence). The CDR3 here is CAWSVSRDYNEQFF. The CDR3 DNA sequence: TGTGCCTGGAGTGTAAGTCGGGACTACAATGAGCAGTTCTTC.

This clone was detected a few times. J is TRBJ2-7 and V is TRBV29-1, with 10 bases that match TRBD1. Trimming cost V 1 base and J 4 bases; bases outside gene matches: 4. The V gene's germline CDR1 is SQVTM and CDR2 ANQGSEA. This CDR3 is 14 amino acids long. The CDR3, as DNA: TGCAGCGTTGAAGTTCCGGGACAGGGGTACGAGCAGTACTTC. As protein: CSVEVPGQGYEQYF.

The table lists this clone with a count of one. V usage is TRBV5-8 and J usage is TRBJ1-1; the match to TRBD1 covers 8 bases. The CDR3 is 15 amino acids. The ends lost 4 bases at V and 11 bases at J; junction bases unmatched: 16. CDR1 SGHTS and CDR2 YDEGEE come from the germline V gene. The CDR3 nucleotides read TGTGCCAGCAGCCCCTCCTTTGGACAGGGCCTAAATGCTTTCTTT. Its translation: CASSPSFGQGLNAFF.

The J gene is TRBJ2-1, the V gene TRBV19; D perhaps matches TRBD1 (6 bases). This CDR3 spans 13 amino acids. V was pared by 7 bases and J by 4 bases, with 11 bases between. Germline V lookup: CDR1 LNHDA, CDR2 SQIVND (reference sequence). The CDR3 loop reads CASNQDRYNEQFF. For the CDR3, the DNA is TGTGCCAGTAACCAGGACAGATACAATGAGCAGTTCTTC.

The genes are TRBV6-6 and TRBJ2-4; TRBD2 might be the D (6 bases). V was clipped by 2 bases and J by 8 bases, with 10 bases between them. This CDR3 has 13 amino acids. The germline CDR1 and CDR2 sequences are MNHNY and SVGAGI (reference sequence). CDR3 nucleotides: TGTGCCAGCAGTTACGGGAGGAGGGACATTCAGTACTTC. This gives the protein CASSYGRRDIQYF.

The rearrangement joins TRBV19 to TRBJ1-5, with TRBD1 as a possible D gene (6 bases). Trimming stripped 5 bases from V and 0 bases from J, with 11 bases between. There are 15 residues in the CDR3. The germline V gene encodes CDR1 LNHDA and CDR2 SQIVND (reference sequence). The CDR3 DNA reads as TGTGCCAGTAGTCTTACAGGGAATAGCAATCAGCCCCAGCATTTT. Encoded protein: CASSLTGNSNQPQHF.

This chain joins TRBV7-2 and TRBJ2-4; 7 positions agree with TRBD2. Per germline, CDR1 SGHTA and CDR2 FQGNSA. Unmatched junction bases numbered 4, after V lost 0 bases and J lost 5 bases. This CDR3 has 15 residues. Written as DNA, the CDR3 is TGTGCCAGCAGCTTAGCGGGAGGGTTCGAAAACATTCAGTACTTC. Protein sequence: CASSLAGGFENIQYF.

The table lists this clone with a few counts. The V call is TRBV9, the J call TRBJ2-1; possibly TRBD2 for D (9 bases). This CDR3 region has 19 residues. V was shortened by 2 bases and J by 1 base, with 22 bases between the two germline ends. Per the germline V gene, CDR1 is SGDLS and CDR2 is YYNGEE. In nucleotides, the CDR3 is TGTGCCAGCAGCGTTGGGACAGGAGGTAGCGGGAGTTCCTACAATGAGCAGTTCTTC. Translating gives CASSVGTGGSGSSYNEQFF.

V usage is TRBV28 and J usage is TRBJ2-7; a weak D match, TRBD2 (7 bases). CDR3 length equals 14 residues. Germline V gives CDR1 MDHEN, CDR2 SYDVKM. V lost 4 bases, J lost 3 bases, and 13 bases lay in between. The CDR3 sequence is CASSWGGAYYEQYF. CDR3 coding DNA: TGTGCCAGCAGTTGGGGGGGCGCCTACTACGAGCAGTACTTC.

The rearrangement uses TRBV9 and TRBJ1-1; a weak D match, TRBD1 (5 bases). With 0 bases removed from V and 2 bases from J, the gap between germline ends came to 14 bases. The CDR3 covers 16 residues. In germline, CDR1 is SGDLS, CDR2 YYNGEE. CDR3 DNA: TGTGCCAGCAGCGTAGAGGGAGGAGGGACCAACACTGAAGCTTTCTTT. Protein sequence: CASSVEGGGTNTEAFF.

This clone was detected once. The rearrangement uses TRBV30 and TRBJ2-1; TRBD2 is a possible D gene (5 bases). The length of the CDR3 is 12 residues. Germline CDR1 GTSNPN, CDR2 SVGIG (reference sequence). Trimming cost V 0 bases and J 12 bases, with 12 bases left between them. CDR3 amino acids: CAWSVLGRGQFF. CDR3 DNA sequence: TGTGCCTGGAGTGTATTGGGCCGGGGGCAGTTCTTC.

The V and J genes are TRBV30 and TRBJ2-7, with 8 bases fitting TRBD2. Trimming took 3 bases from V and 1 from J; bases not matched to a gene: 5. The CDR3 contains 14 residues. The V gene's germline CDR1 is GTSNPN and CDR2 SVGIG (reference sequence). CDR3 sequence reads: CAWRGGTRSYEQYF. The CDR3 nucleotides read TGTGCCTGGAGGGGCGGGACTAGGTCCTACGAGCAGTACTTC.

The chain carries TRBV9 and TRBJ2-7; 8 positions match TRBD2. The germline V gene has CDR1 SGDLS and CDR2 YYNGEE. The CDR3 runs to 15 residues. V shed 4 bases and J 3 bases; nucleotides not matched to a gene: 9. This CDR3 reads CASSTSGGTLYEQYF. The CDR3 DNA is TGTGCCAGCAGCACCAGCGGGGGCACCCTCTACGAGCAGTACTTC.

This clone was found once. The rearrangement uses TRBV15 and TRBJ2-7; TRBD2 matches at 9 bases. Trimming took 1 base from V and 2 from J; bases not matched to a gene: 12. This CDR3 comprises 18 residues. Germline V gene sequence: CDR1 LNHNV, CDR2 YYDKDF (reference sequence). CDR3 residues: CATSRAGWGTSRTYEQYF. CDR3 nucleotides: TGTGCCACCAGCAGAGCGGGTTGGGGGACTAGCCGAACCTACGAGCAGTACTTC.

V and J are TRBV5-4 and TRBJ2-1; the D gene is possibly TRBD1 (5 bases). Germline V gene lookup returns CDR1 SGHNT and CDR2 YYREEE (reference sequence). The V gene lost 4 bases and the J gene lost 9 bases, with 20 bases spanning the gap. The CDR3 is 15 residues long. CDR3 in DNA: TGTGCCAGCAGCCTCAAAACTTCAGGGTCCGGTGAGCAGTTCTTC. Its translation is CASSLKTSGSGEQFF.

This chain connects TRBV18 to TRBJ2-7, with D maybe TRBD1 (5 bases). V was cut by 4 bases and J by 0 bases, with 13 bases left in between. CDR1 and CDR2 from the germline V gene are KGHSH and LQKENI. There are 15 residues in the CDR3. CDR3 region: CASSLTRVTSYEQYF. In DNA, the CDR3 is TGTGCCAGCTCACTAACCAGGGTCACCTCCTACGAGCAGTACTTC.

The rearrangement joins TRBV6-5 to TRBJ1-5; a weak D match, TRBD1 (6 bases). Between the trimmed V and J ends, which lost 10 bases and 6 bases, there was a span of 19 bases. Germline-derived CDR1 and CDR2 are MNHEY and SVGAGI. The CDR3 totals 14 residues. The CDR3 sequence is CATRGGGEGQPQHF. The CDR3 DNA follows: TGTGCCACCCGAGGGGGGGGCGAGGGTCAGCCCCAGCATTTT.

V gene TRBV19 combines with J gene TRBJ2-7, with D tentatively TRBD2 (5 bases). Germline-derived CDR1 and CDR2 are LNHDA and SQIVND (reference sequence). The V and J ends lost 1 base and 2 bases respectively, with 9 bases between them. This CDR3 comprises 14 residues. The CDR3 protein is CASSIGEPAYEQYF. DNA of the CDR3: TGTGCCAGTAGTATAGGGGAGCCTGCCTACGAGCAGTACTTC.

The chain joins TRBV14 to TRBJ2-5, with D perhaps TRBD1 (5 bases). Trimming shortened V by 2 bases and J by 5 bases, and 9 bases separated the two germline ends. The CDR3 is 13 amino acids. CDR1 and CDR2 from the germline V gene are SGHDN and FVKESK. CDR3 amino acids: CASSQRGPETQYF. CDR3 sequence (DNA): TGTGCCAGCAGCCAAAGGGGTCCCGAGACCCAGTACTTC.

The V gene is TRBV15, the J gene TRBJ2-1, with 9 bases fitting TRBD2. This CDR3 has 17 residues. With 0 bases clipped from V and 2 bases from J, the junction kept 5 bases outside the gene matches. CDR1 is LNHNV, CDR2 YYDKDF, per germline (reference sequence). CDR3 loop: CATSRDRASGTYNEQFF. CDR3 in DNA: TGTGCCACCAGCAGAGATCGCGCTAGCGGGACCTACAATGAGCAGTTCTTC.

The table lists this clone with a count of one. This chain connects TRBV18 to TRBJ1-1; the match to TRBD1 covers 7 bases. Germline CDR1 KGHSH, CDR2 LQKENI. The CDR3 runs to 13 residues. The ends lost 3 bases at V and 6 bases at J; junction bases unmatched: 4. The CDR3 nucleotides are TGTGCCAGCTCACCGGACAGGATCTCTGAAGCTTTCTTT. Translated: CASSPDRISEAFF.

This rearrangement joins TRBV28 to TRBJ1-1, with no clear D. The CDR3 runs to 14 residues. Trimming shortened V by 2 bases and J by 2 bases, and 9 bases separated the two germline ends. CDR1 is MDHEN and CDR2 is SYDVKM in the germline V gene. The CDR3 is CASSLNRGNTEAFF. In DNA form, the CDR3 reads TGTGCCAGCAGTTTAAATCGAGGCAACACTGAAGCTTTCTTT.

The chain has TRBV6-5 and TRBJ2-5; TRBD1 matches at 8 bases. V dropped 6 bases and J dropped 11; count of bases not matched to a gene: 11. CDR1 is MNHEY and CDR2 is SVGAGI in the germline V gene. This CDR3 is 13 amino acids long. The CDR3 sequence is CASSRTGLVEQYF. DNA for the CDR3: TGTGCCAGCAGCCGGACAGGGCTAGTTGAGCAGTACTTC.

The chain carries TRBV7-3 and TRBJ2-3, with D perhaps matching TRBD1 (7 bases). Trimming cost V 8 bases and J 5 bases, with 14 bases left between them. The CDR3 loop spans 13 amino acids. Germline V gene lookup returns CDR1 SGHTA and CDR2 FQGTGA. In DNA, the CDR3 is TGTGCCAGCGGAGGGGGCATGGAAGATACGCAGTATTTT. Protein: CASGGGMEDTQYF.

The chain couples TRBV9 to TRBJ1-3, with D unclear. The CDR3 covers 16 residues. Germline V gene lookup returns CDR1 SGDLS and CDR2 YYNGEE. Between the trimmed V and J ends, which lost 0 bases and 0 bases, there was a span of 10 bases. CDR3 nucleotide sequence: TGTGCCAGCAGCGTAGCTACAGCCAACTCTGGAAACACCATATATTTT. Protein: CASSVATANSGNTIYF.

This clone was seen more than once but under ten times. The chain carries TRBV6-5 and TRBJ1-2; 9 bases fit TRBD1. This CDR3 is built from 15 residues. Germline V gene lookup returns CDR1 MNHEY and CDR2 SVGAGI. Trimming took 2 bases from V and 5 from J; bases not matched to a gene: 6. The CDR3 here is CASSYLQGAAYGYTF. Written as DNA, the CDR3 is TGTGCCAGCAGTTACCTACAGGGGGCAGCGTATGGCTACACCTTC.